This T cell receptor beta chain comes out of a study of blood T cell repertoires in COVID-19. Study overall: T cells, B-cell-depleted T cells, or PBMCs supplied cDNA or gDNA.

The CDR3 length is 14 residues. Trimming took 4 bases from V and 1 from J, leaving 7 bases between them. Germline values: CDR1 SGHVS, CDR2 FQNEAQ. Recruits, aged roughly 18 to 95 years, lived in 25 or so US areas. Per the authors' pipeline: Amplification from reference gene primers served as the basis for estimated nucleated cell counts. The repertoire was sequenced with immunoSEQ multiplex PCR; TCRdb's copy has only in-frame clones and lacks some. Clone size and the V and J calls come from that table; the DNA yielded D and trimming. The top ten clones hold 1.5% to 2% of a sample with some 250,000 clones, approximately 85% of them seen once.

The V call is TRBV7-8, the J call TRBJ2-2, with D hard to call. The sequenced sample was PBMCs or T cells enriched from blood (not recorded which). The sequence derives from a woman aged 50 to 60 who had recovered from COVID-19. The CDR3 protein is CASSSLRNTGELFF. CDR3 DNA: TGTGCCAGCAGCTCCCTTCGGAACACCGGGGAGCTGTTTTTT. Together with reference TRBV7-8 and TRBJ2-2, the CDR3 gives the full variable domain: GAGVSQSPRYKVAKRGQDVALRCDPISGHVSLFWYQQALGQGPEFLTYFQNEAQLDKSGLPSDRFFAERPEGSVSTLKIQRTQQEDSAVYLCASSSLRNTGELFFGEGSRLTVL.